The rows below give T cell receptor beta chains drawn from one sample of a study of human T cells and chemical hapten exposure. TCRdb reprocessed the RACE reads with MiXCR, giving one entry per CDR3 protein. The sample carries some 350,000 distinct CDR3 sequences, around 7% recorded once. The input for sequencing was whole blood, taken in connection with sensitization to the hapten diphenylcyclopropenone (DPC). The receptor set was obtained from a woman aged 18-29 years with alopecia areata. Some clones in this sample may be carry-over from other donors' samples. CDR3s include the opening cysteine and the closing phenylalanine or tryptophan. The D gene is left open where the match is weak. Where a row states a size, it is once, few, many or the class of an expanded clone; other rows omit it.

clone_size j_call d_call v_call cdr3_nt cdr3_aa
. TRBJ2-3 . TRBV7-9 TGTGCCAGCAGCGTAGGACGGTTCACAGATACGCAGTATTTT CASSVGRFTDTQYF
. TRBJ1-1 . TRBV6-2/TRBV6-3 TGTGCCAGCAGTTACTCCGGGACATCCCCTGAAGCTTTCTTT CASSYSGTSPEAFF
many TRBJ2-5 . TRBV28 TGTGCCAGCAGCCCCTTCGGGCAGGGGCTGGGCCAAGAGACCCAGTACTTC CASSPFGQGLGQETQYF
. TRBJ1-4 TRBD1 TRBV28 TGTGCCAGCAGTCCAGACCTCCCCAGGGGGCGCGAAAAACTGTTTTTT CASSPDLPRGREKLFF
many TRBJ2-3 . TRBV5-1 TGCGCCAGCAGCCTGGGGGGCTCAGATACGCAGTATTTT CASSLGGSDTQYF
. TRBJ1-2 TRBD1 TRBV7-9 TGTGCCAGCAGCCCACAGGGGTTTACTGGTGGCTACACCTTC CASSPQGFTGGYTF
. TRBJ2-5 TRBD2 TRBV7-2 TGTGCCAGCAGGAAGGTAGCGGGGGGTGTGGAGACCCAGTACTTC CASRKVAGGVETQYF
many TRBJ2-5 . TRBV12-3/TRBV12-4 TGTGCCAGCAGTTTAGGGGGGAGCCGGTACCAAGAGACCCAGTACTTC CASSLGGSRYQETQYF
few TRBJ1-1 TRBD1 TRBV6-1 TGTGCCAGCAGTATATCGGGACAGGGTACTGAAGCTTTCTTT CASSISGQGTEAFF
. TRBJ1-6 TRBD1 TRBV12-3/TRBV12-4 TGTGCCAGCAGCACACAGGGGAAGTCACCCCTCCACTTT CASSTQGKSPLHF
. TRBJ1-2 . TRBV29-1 TGCAGCGTTGGGCGGACAGCAAACTATGGCTACACCTTC CSVGRTANYGYTF
few TRBJ1-1 TRBD1 TRBV5-1 TGCGCCAGCAGCTGGCGGACAGGGTTCACTGAAGCTTTCTTT CASSWRTGFTEAFF
. TRBJ1-5 TRBD1 TRBV6-2/TRBV6-3 TGTGCCAGCAGTCGGACAGGGAGACATCAGCCCCAGCATTTT CASSRTGRHQPQHF
. TRBJ1-2 TRBD1 TRBV20-1 TGCAGTGCCCGGGACAGCAACCACTATGGCTACACCTTC CSARDSNHYGYTF
. TRBJ1-2 TRBD1 TRBV11-2 TGTGCCAGCAGCTTGGACAGGGTATCTAACTATGGCTACACCTTC CASSLDRVSNYGYTF
. TRBJ1-1 . TRBV6-1 TGTGCCAGCAAATCGGGGGGGAGCGGCACTGAAGCTTTCTTT CASKSGGSGTEAFF
many TRBJ2-5 TRBD2 TRBV11-2 TGTGCCAGCGGCAGGACTAGCGGGGGGGCCGAGACCCAGTACTTC CASGRTSGGAETQYF
. TRBJ2-3 TRBD1 TRBV3-1 TGTGCCAGCGGGGAAGACAGGGTAGATACGCAGTATTTT CASGEDRVDTQYF
. TRBJ2-3 . TRBV6-5 TGTGCCAGCAGTTCCCTAGGCGGCTCTAGCACAGATACGCAGTATTTT CASSSLGGSSTDTQYF
. TRBJ2-5 TRBD2 TRBV5-1 TGCGCCAGCAGCCCAGGGCCTAGCGGGGGTGAGACCCAGTACTTC CASSPGPSGGETQYF
. TRBJ1-1 . TRBV6-2/TRBV6-3 TGTGCCAGCAGTAACAAACGAAGTGAAGCTTTCTTT CASSNKRSEAFF
. TRBJ1-2 . TRBV4-3 TGCGCCAGCAGCCAAGGGGTCAGGGCAGCCTCGGTTTATGGCTACACCTTC CASSQGVRAASVYGYTF
few TRBJ2-1 . TRBV15 TGTGCCACCAGCAGAACCAACAATGAGCAGTTCTTC CATSRTNNEQFF
many TRBJ2-5 . TRBV7-2 TGTGCCAGCAGCTTAGTCAGTCTGGAGACCCAGTACTTC CASSLVSLETQYF
few TRBJ2-2 . TRBV3-1 TGTGCCAGCAGCCAAGGCGGACGAGACACCGGGGAGCTGTTTTTT CASSQGGRDTGELFF
many TRBJ1-5 . TRBV7-2 TGTGCCAGCAGCTTGGAACACACAGGGCCCCAGCATTTT CASSLEHTGPQHF
many TRBJ2-3 . TRBV18 TGTGCCAGCTCGGACATTGAGGATACGCAGTATTTT CASSDIEDTQYF
many TRBJ2-3 TRBD1 TRBV12-3/TRBV12-4 TGTGCCACCTTACCACAGGGGCTCAGGGATACGCAGTATTTT CATLPQGLRDTQYF
many TRBJ2-1 TRBD2 TRBV7-9 TGTGCCAGCAGCCCCCGCGGGGGGCGGTATGAGCAGTTCTTC CASSPRGGRYEQFF
many TRBJ2-1 TRBD2 TRBV12-3/TRBV12-4 TGTGCCAGCAGTTCTGGTAGCGGGGGGGCAGTCGGTGAGCAGTTCTTC CASSSGSGGAVGEQFF
many TRBJ2-2 . TRBV12-3/TRBV12-4 TGTGCCAGCAGCCTATGGGCGTCCACCGGGGAGCTGTTTTTT CASSLWASTGELFF
few TRBJ1-1 . TRBV13 TGTGCCAGCAGCTTAGGGGGCAGGGCGACTGAAGCTTTCTTT CASSLGGRATEAFF
. TRBJ2-2 . TRBV5-1 TGCGCCAGCAGTTATCAATGGACGGGCAACACCGGGGAGCTGTTTTTT CASSYQWTGNTGELFF
many TRBJ2-7 TRBD1 TRBV7-2 TGTGCCAGCAGTGCAGGGGGCGCCGCCGGGCAGTACTTC CASSAGGAAGQYF
. TRBJ2-7 . TRBV3-1 TGTGCCAGCAGCCAAGAGGACAGGGAGGGGTACGAGCAGTACTTC CASSQEDREGYEQYF
many TRBJ1-1 . TRBV9 TGTGCCAGCAGCGCCCAGGTGGACGGTGAAGCTTTCTTT CASSAQVDGEAFF
many TRBJ1-1 . TRBV6-5 TGTGCCAGCAGTCACGGCTCTATTGCGGCTTTCTTT CASSHGSIAAFF
few TRBJ2-5 . TRBV10-3 TGTGCCATCAGTGAGTCAGGGGCGCAAGAGACCCAGTACTTC CAISESGAQETQYF
many TRBJ2-3 TRBD1 TRBV28 TGTGCCGGACAGGGCTTGCCCTCAGATACGCAGTATTTT CAGQGLPSDTQYF
many TRBJ2-7 . TRBV28 TGTGCCAGCAGTAACGATCCCGAGCAGTACTTC CASSNDPEQYF
few TRBJ1-5 . TRBV28 TGTGCCAGCAGTTCCTTTTGGACCCATCAGCCCCAGCATTTT CASSSFWTHQPQHF
. TRBJ1-2 . TRBV6-2/TRBV6-3 TGTGCCAGCAGTTGGGCAGCTTATGGCTACACCTTC CASSWAAYGYTF
. TRBJ1-6 TRBD1 TRBV6-5 TGTGCCAGCAGTTACTCGCTTTCACTGACAGGGAGCTCCTATAATTCACCCCTCCACTTT CASSYSLSLTGSSYNSPLHF
many TRBJ2-7 TRBD2 TRBV2 TGTGCCAGCAGTGAAGTGGGACTAGGGGCATACGAGCAGTACTTC CASSEVGLGAYEQYF
many TRBJ2-3 . TRBV7-9 TGTGCCAGCAGCTGGTCCACAGATACGCAGTATTTT CASSWSTDTQYF
. TRBJ1-5 TRBD1 TRBV5-6 TGTGCCAGCAGCTACAGGACAGGGGCGGTGGAGCCCCAGCATTTT CASSYRTGAVEPQHF
many TRBJ1-1 . TRBV5-6 TGTGCCAGCAGCTCAAATCAGGGGAACACTGAAGCTTTCTTT CASSSNQGNTEAFF